This entry concerns a single TCR beta chain. Antigen specificity is unknown. CDR1 LNHDA and CDR2 SQIVND come from the germline V gene (reference sequence). This CDR3 contains 17 residues. Trimming took 2 bases from V and 1 from J; bases not matched to a gene: 4. Profiled with immunoSEQ multiplex PCR; TCRdb holds only in-frame clones, not every one. The table lists more than 110,000 clones, approximately 92% of them singletons. The data derive from a study of T cell responses to AZD1222 COVID-19 vaccine. Study-wide context: Second-dose groups at about 4 or about 12 weeks were pooled. General study results and limits: Clonal diversity may have been underestimated, and the donors were mostly white British, with more females than males. Spike-specific TCR breadth and depth rose after two AZD1222 doses. Nearly half of the spike-specific TCRs reportedly recognize variant regions that carry no mutations.

The sequencing here drew on peripheral blood, taken on day 0 of AZD1222 vaccination. The chain joins TRBV19 to TRBJ2-1, with 11 bases lining up with TRBD2. This receptor was obtained from an adult in good health. This CDR3 is CASSISTSGKSYNEQFF. The CDR3 bases are TGTGCCAGTAGTATATCGACTAGCGGGAAATCCTACAATGAGCAGTTCTTC.